This T cell receptor (beta chain) originates from a study of T cell repertoires in cytomegalovirus infection (dated by TCRdb to between 2018 and 2020). About the investigation overall: The HLA type of each donor mattered for the analysis, because public TCR beta signatures pointed to carriage of CMV infection along with the matching HLA type. Broad study findings and their caveats: Cumulative frequency of public TCR beta family members discriminated carriers of CMV infection plus the relevant HLA type in this cohort and an independent approximately 360-donor cohort. The ex vivo response was dominated by HLA-C-restricted CMV-specific TCR beta clonotypes, and the single most frequent clonotype in two of eight donors was supplied by these HLA-C-restricted clonotypes.

Sequencing was carried out with an Illumina HiSeq 1500. TCRdb itself trimmed the public reads at Q25 with fastp, ran MiXCR and retained productive beta chains. Identical CDR3 proteins give one entry, which carries the most common genes and DNA. This sample comprises more than 500,000 distinct CDR3 sequences, about 15% of them detected only once. The top ten hold 24% of the sample. There are many counts of this clonotype. Its specific antigen is unknown. Per-base qualities were not stored, and no clone one base away is much larger. The sequence came from a human donor in good health (CMV status not recorded). Some clones in this sample may be carry-over from other donors' samples. The sample consisted of CD8+ T cells from PBMCs.

The sequence in DNA is TGCAGCGTTGAAATGGGGCCCGGTGGCGGGGTGAACACTGAAGCTTTCTTT. Translated, this gives CSVEMGPGGGVNTEAFF. The chain was built from TRBV29-1 and TRBJ1-1, with a weak D call of TRBD1 (5 bases match). Per the germline V gene, SQVTM is the CDR1 and ANQGSEA is the CDR2. The CDR3 runs 17 amino acids, cysteine and phenylalanine included. Kept here is only the CDR3 DNA, which spans 51 bases and is read in frame from base 1. The germline ends are 19 bases apart after V is trimmed by 2 bases and J by 0 bases. Supplemented by the reference TRBV29-1 and TRBJ1-1 proteins around the CDR3, the complete variable domain is SAVISQKPSRDICQRGTSLTIQCQVDSQVTMMFWYRQQPGQSLTLIATANQGSEATYESGFVIDKFPISRPNLTFSTLTVSNMSPEDSSIYLCSVEMGPGGGVNTEAFFGQGTRLTVV.